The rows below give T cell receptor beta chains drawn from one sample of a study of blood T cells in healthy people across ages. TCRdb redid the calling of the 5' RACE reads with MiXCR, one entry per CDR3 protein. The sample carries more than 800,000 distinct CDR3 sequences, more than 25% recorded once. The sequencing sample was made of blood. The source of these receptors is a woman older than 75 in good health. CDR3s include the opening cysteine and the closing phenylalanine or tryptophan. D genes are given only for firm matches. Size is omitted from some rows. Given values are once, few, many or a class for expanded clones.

TGTGCCAGTTTCGGACAGGAACCACATGGCTACACCTTC CASFGQEPHGYTF . TRBJ1-2 TRBV3-1 TRBD1
TGTGCCTGGAGTCTAGGGGGGGCTGGTGAAAAACTGTTTTTT CAWSLGGAGEKLFF few TRBJ1-4 TRBV30 .
TGTGCCAGCTCACCACCTACGAAACAGGGGACTGAAGCTTTCTTT CASSPPTKQGTEAFF once TRBJ1-1 TRBV18 TRBD1
TGTGCCAGCAGCTTATATAGCACGGTGGACGGCAGTAATGAAAAACCGTTTTTT CASSLYSTVDGSNEKPFF . TRBJ1-4 TRBV7-6 .
TGTGCCAGCAGCCAAATCTATAGCGGAGAGAACTATGGCTACACCTTC CASSQIYSGENYGYTF many TRBJ1-2 TRBV4-2 .
TGTGCCAGCAGCTTCTTAGGACAGAACTATGGCTACACCTTC CASSFLGQNYGYTF many TRBJ1-2 TRBV5-5 .
TGTGCCAGCAGTTCCCAGGGAAACACCATATATTTT CASSSQGNTIYF few TRBJ1-3 TRBV12-3/TRBV12-4 .
TGCAGTGCTAGCACCGGACTAGCGGGCAATGAGCAGTTCTTC CSASTGLAGNEQFF many TRBJ2-1 TRBV20-1 TRBD2
TGCAGTGCGAGTCCGGGACTAGCGGAAGAGACCCAGTACTTC CSASPGLAEETQYF . TRBJ2-5 TRBV20-1 TRBD2
TGTGCCAGCTTGGCTAGCGGGGAAGATACGCAGTATTTT CASLASGEDTQYF . TRBJ2-3 TRBV5-8 TRBD2
TGTGCCAGCAGCCGGACAGGGGTGACTGAAGCTTTCTTT CASSRTGVTEAFF . TRBJ1-1 TRBV2 TRBD1
TGTGCCAGCAGCGTAGGTCGGGGAGCGGGATTCACAGGTACGCAGTATTTT CASSVGRGAGFTGTQYF . TRBJ2-3 TRBV9 TRBD2
TGCAGTGTCGGGGAACGCCAGGAGACCCAGTACTTC CSVGERQETQYF . TRBJ2-5 TRBV20-1 .
TGTGCCAGCAGGGGCGCGGGGACAGGGAATTCACCCCTCCACTTT CASRGAGTGNSPLHF . TRBJ1-6 TRBV7-2 TRBD1
TGTGCCAGCAAAAACGGCTACGAGCAGTACTTC CASKNGYEQYF many TRBJ2-7 TRBV3-1 .
TGTGCCAGCAGTGACCTCGGCAGACTAGCGGTCGTTGGGGAGCAGTACTTC CASSDLGRLAVVGEQYF once TRBJ2-4 TRBV6-1 TRBD2
TGTGCCAGCAGTTTAGGGCAATTCTATGGCTACACCTTC CASSLGQFYGYTF many TRBJ1-2 TRBV12-3/TRBV12-4 .
TGTGCCATCAGTGATTGGACAGGGGGGTCACGAGATACGCAGTATTTT CAISDWTGGSRDTQYF many TRBJ2-3 TRBV10-3 TRBD1
TGTGCCAGCAGCTTAGATATAGGGGTCACCTACGAGCAGTACTTC CASSLDIGVTYEQYF many TRBJ2-7 TRBV7-2 .
TGTGCCAGCAGCCGGGACGGCGGGGAGCAGTACTTC CASSRDGGEQYF many TRBJ2-7 TRBV6-2/TRBV6-3 .
TGTGCCAGCAGCGTAGCTCAGGGCCGCGGCTACACCTTC CASSVAQGRGYTF few TRBJ1-2 TRBV9 .
TGTGCCAGCAGCAGAACCAGAGGACAGCACAATCAGCCCCAGCATTTT CASSRTRGQHNQPQHF . TRBJ1-5 TRBV7-9 .
TGTGCCAGCAGCGTAGCTCCCGGACAGGGGGCCTACGAGCAGTACTTC CASSVAPGQGAYEQYF many TRBJ2-7 TRBV9 TRBD1
TGTGCCAGCAGTCCGACGCTAGCGGCGTTCACCTACAATGAGCAGTTCTTC CASSPTLAAFTYNEQFF many TRBJ2-1 TRBV12-3/TRBV12-4 TRBD2
TGTGCCAGCAGTTTTGGGCAGGGACGGGGCACAGATACGCAGTATTTT CASSFGQGRGTDTQYF . TRBJ2-3 TRBV12-3/TRBV12-4 .